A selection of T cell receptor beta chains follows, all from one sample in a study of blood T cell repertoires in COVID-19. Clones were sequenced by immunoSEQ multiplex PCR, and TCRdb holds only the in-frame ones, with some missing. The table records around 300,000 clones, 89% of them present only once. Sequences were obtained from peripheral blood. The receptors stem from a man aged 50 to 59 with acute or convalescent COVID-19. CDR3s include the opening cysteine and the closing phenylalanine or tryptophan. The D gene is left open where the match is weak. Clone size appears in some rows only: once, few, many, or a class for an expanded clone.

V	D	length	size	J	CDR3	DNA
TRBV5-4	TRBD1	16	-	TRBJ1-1	CASGDMAGGMNTEAFF	TGTGCCAGCGGTGACATGGCAGGGGGTATGAACACTGAAGCTTTCTTT
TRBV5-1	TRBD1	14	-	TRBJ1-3	CASSVTGDGNTIYF	TGCGCCAGCAGCGTTACAGGGGACGGAAACACCATATATTTT
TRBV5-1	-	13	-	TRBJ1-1	CASSLAGVTEAFF	TGCGCCAGCAGCTTGGCCGGGGTCACTGAAGCTTTCTTT
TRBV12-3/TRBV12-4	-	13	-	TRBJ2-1	CASGSGTHNEQFF	TGTGCCAGCGGCTCGGGGACTCACAATGAGCAGTTCTTC
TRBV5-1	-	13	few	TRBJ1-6	CASSPRENSPLHF	TGCGCCAGCAGCCCCCGGGAGAATTCACCCCTCCACTTT
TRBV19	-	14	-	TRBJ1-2	CASTSRGSLYGYTF	TGTGCCAGTACCTCCCGAGGGTCTCTATATGGCTACACCTTC
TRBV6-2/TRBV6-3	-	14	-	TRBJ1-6	CASSYRQSGSPLHF	TGTGCCAGCAGTTACCGGCAGTCAGGTTCACCCCTCCACTTT
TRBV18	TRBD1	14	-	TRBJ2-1	CASSLMTGGNEQFF	TGTGCCAGCTCACTTATGACAGGGGGCAATGAGCAGTTCTTC
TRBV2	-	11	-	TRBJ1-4	CASSGGQELFF	TGTGCCAGCAGTGGAGGGCAAGAACTGTTTTTT
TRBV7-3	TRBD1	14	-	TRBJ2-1	CASKRDRGMNEQFF	TGTGCCAGCAAAAGGGACAGGGGTATGAATGAGCAGTTCTTC
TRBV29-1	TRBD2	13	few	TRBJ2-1	CSGVYSGYNEQFF	TGCAGCGGTGTATATAGCGGGTACAATGAGCAGTTCTTC
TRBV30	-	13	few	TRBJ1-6	CAWSVQYNSPLHF	TGTGCCTGGAGTGTCCAGTATAATTCACCCCTCCACTTT
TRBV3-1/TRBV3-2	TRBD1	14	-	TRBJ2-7	CASSQLTGTYEQYF	TGTGCCAGCAGCCAGTTGACAGGGACCTACGAGCAGTACTTC
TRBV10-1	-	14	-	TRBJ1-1	CASSESTGTEGAFF	TGCGCCAGCAGTGAGTCGACGGGGACTGAGGGAGCTTTCTTT
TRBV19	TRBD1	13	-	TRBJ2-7	CATADRVSYEQYF	TGTGCCACCGCCGACAGGGTGTCCTACGAGCAGTACTTC
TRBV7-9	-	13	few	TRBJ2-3	CASSSRGPDTQYF	TGTGCCAGCAGCTCTAGAGGGCCCGATACGCAGTATTTT
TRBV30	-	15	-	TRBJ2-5	CAWSHRDLTKETQYF	TGTGCCTGGAGTCACCGGGACTTGACAAAAGAGACCCAGTACTTC
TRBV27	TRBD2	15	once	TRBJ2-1	CASSPLSGSYNEQFF	TGTGCCAGCAGTCCACTAAGCGGGAGCTACAATGAGCAGTTCTTC
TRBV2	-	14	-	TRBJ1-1	CASVDAGLNTEAFF	TGTGCCAGCGTCGATGCGGGCCTGAACACTGAAGCTTTCTTT
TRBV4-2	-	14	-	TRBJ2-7	CASSPRAGEGEQYF	TGTGCCAGCAGCCCTCGGGCAGGGGAAGGGGAGCAGTACTTC
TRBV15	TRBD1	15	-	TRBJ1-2	CATSSGTGRGRGYTF	TGTGCCACCAGCAGCGGGACAGGGCGGGGTAGGGGCTACACCTTC
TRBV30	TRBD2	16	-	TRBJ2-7	CAWRRVAGGSSYEQYF	TGTGCCTGGAGGAGGGTAGCGGGGGGTTCTTCCTACGAGCAGTACTTC
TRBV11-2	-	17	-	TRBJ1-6	CASSLVVLSSYNSPLHF	TGTGCCAGCAGCTTAGTCGTCCTGAGCTCCTATAATTCACCCCTCCACTTT
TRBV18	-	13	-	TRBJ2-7	CASSPGASDEQYF	TGTGCCAGCTCACCGGGGGCTTCAGACGAGCAGTACTTC